The rows below give T cell receptor beta chains drawn from one sample of a study of T cell changes during pregnancy in multiple sclerosis. Profiled with immunoSEQ multiplex PCR; TCRdb holds only in-frame clones, not every one. The table lists about 83,000 clones, around 90% of them singletons, with 3.5% in the top ten. Source: PBMCs, taken in the first trimester of pregnancy. The receptors here all came from a female donor in good health, serving as a control in a pregnancy study. Some clones in this sample may be carry-over from other donors' samples. The conserved cysteine and the conserved F or W are not part of the CDR3 here. Fields, in order: V gene, clone size, J gene, CDR3 protein. Expanded clones get a size class; other rows say once, few or many, or leave the size out.

TRBV7-2	few	TRBJ2-3	ASSLASGGYTDTQY
TRBV28	.	TRBJ1-1	ASSFFAEAF
TRBV27	.	TRBJ2-7	ASSLTGADEQY
TRBV28	.	TRBJ1-1	ASTSNTEAF
TRBV28	.	TRBJ1-1	ASSIGRGMNTEAF
TRBV6-5	.	TRBJ2-3	ASRRLAGVDTQY
TRBV27	.	TRBJ2-7	ASSSDSLSYEQY
TRBV7-2	.	TRBJ2-2	ASSPGQGVRTGELF
TRBV5-6	once	TRBJ1-2	ASNWGDGNHGYT
TRBV7-9	.	TRBJ1-5	ASSLGQAGAQPQH
TRBV5-1	.	TRBJ2-1	ASSLWSYNEQF
TRBV10-2	.	TRBJ1-1	ASSESTGVSYTEAF
TRBV28	.	TRBJ1-3	ASRPKGSGNTIY
TRBV5-3	.	TRBJ1-5	ARSPAGRSYQPQH
TRBV7-8	.	TRBJ1-5	ASSFFRPGTGFRGNQPQH
TRBV4-3	.	TRBJ1-5	ASSQIIGQPQH
TRBV19	once	TRBJ2-2	ASSKLAGANTGELF
TRBV6-4	.	TRBJ1-6	ASSDGTGGYNSPLH
TRBV11-2	.	TRBJ2-7	ASSQGGTGALIDYEQY
TRBV28	.	TRBJ1-1	ASSSQGSTEAF
TRBV28	.	TRBJ2-5	ASSLNPGNQETQY
TRBV6-1	.	TRBJ2-3	ASSFTGYGTDTQY
TRBV5-1	.	TRBJ2-2	ASSLVRGDTGELF
TRBV18	.	TRBJ2-1	ASSQGRNRNEQF
TRBV28	.	TRBJ1-4	ASRSGQAREKLF
TRBV7-3	.	TRBJ2-1	ASSFRGGEQF
TRBV5-4	.	TRBJ2-3	ASSLDRAVGDTQY
TRBV19	.	TRBJ2-6	ASSIGRTGMDSGANVLT
TRBV2	.	TRBJ1-4	ASKNRDSYNEKLF
TRBV5-1	once	TRBJ1-1	ASSLAPGQGDTEAF
TRBV29-1	once	TRBJ2-7	SVELRGPEQY
TRBV4-3	.	TRBJ1-2	ASSQGINYGYT
TRBV2	.	TRBJ1-4	ASTVGQGGPEKLF
TRBV18	once	TRBJ2-4	ASSPPGGITKNIQY
TRBV28	once	TRBJ1-1	ASSFRANTEAF
TRBV7-3	few	TRBJ2-5	ASSLSRTHVETQY
TRBV7-9	few	TRBJ2-4	ASSPLPGNIQY
TRBV6-1	few	TRBJ2-7	ASEERRSSYEQY
TRBV4-2	.	TRBJ2-5	ASSPLAGQQETQY
TRBV5-1	once	TRBJ2-6	ASSFSSGANVLT
TRBV15	many	TRBJ2-7	ATSKQGSEQY
TRBV6-1	.	TRBJ1-2	ASSDLQGVVNYGYT
TRBV7-8	.	TRBJ1-4	ASSLVRGGRTNEKLF
TRBV6-6	.	TRBJ2-1	ASSDRQMGQKKQF
TRBV7-5	.	TRBJ2-5	ARFEASGKETQY